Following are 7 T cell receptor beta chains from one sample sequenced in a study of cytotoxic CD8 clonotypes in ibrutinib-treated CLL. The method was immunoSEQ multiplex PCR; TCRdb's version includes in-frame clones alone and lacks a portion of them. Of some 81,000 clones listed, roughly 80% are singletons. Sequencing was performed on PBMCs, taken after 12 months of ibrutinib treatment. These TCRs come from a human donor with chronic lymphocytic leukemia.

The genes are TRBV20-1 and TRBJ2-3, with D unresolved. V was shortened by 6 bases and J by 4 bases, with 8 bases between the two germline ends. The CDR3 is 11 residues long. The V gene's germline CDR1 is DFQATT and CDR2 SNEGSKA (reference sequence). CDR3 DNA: TGCAGTGCCCCGACGTCAGATACGCAGTATTTT. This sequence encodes CSAPTSDTQYF.

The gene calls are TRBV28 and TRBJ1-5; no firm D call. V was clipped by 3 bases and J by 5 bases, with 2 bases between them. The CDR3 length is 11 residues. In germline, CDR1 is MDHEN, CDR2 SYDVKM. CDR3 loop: CASSFDQPQHF. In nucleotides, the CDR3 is TGTGCCAGCAGTTTTGATCAGCCCCAGCATTTT.

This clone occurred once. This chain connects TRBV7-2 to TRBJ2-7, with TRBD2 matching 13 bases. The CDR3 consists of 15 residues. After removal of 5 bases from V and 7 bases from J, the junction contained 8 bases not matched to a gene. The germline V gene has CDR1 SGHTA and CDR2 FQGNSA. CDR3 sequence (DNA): TGTGCCAGCAGCCCTTGGACTAGCGGGAGAGGGGAGCAGTACTTC. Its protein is CASSPWTSGRGEQYF.

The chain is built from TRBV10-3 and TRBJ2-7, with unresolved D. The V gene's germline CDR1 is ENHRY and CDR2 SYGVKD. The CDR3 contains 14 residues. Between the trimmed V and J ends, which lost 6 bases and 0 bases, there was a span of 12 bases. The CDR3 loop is CAIRGGSNSYEQYF. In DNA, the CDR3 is TGTGCCATCAGGGGCGGCTCAAACTCCTACGAGCAGTACTTC.

CDR3: CASSLGQPHEKLFF. CDR3 DNA: TGTGCCAGCAGCTTGGGGCAGCCTCATGAAAAACTGTTTTTT. This chain uses TRBV5-8 with TRBJ1-4; D is ambiguous. Per the germline V gene, CDR1 is SGHTS and CDR2 is YDEGEE. Trimming cost V 0 bases and J 6 bases, with 9 bases left between them. This CDR3 contains 14 residues.

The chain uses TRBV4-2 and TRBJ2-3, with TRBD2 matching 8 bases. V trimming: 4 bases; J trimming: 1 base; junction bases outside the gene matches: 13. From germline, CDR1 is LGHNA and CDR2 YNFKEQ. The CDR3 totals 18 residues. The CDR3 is CASSLEVGAGVGTDTQYF. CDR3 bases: TGTGCCAGCAGCCTGGAGGTCGGAGCGGGGGTTGGCACAGATACGCAGTATTTT.

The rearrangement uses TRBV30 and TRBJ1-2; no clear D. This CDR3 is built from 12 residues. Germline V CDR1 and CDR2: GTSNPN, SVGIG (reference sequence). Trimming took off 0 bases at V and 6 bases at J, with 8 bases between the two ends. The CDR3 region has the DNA TGTGCCTGGAGTGTGACCCGGAATGGCTACACCTTC. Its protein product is CAWSVTRNGYTF.